This T cell receptor (beta chain) was identified in a study of cytomegalovirus exposure and HLA in healthy donors. Study-level findings and limits: In a later analysis, common viral pathogens appeared linked to several of the most significant clusters. The study put under 200 TCR beta chains on its list as cytomegalovirus-associated.

V dropped 0 bases and J dropped 5; count of bases not matched to a gene: 5. Germline V gene data show CDR1 as SGHRS and CDR2 as YFSETQ. The CDR3 is made up of 16 amino acids. In the PCR, 60 Vbeta and 13 Jbeta primers were used. Using immunoSEQ multiplex PCR, the repertoire was profiled, and TCRdb retains in-frame clones only, with some absent. In the table there are approximately 76,000 clones, 70% to 85% of which are singletons. As regards this clone: Its target is unknown.

This sequence was found in a man aged 25 to 40 in good health and CMV-seronegative. The sample consisted of PBMCs. The gene calls are TRBV5-1 and TRBJ2-5; TRBD1 matches at 12 bases. The CDR3 nucleotides are TGCGCCAGCAGCTTGGGCGGGACAGGGGGCATGGAGACCCAGTACTTC. This encodes CASSLGGTGGMETQYF.